Listed below are T cell receptor beta chains from one sample, sequenced in a study of technical replicates of blood from several donors. The method was immunoSEQ multiplex PCR; TCRdb's version includes in-frame clones alone and lacks a portion of them. The table lists approximately 79,000 clones, approximately 93% of them singletons. The sample was T cells isolated from PBMCs. Every receptor here comes from a human donor in good health. Both conserved end residues are part of each CDR3. Each record gives: V gene, clone size, D gene, J gene, CDR3 DNA, CDR3 protein. D genes are given only for firm matches. Expanded clones are given a class, and other clones once, few, many or no size at all.

TRBV27,-,-,TRBJ2-1,TGTGCCAGTAGTACTACTAGCAGCTCCTACAATGAGCAGTTCTTC,CASSTTSSSYNEQFF
TRBV25-1,once,TRBD1,TRBJ1-2,TGTGCCAGCAGTGCCACGGGACAGGGCTTCTATGGCTACACCTTC,CASSATGQGFYGYTF
TRBV7-7,-,TRBD1,TRBJ1-4,TGTGCCAGCAGCACCCGGACAGGGGGAGGTGAAAAACTGTTTTTT,CASSTRTGGGEKLFF
TRBV6-5,-,-,TRBJ1-5,TGTGCCAGCAGTGCAGGTTTCGATCAGCCCCAGCATTTT,CASSAGFDQPQHF
TRBV9,-,-,TRBJ2-2,TGTGCCAGCAGCGTAGATCTGCGGTTCCTCCCCGGGGAGCTGTTTTTT,CASSVDLRFLPGELFF
TRBV4-1,-,-,TRBJ1-1,TGCGCCAGCAGCCGATACAGCAAGATGAACACTGAAGCTTTCTTT,CASSRYSKMNTEAFF
TRBV5-6,-,TRBD2,TRBJ2-1,TGTGCCAGCAGCTTGACTGGGGCTAGCGGCTCCTACAATGAGCAGTTCTTC,CASSLTGASGSYNEQFF
TRBV27,-,TRBD2,TRBJ2-3,TGTGCCAGCAGTTTCGGGGGGGAGTGGGATACGCAGTATTTT,CASSFGGEWDTQYF
TRBV29-1,-,TRBD1,TRBJ1-1,TGCAGCGTTGGTGACAGGGTTGACACTGAAGCTTTCTTT,CSVGDRVDTEAFF
TRBV2,-,TRBD2,TRBJ2-3,TGTGCCAGCAATAGCGGGAGGGCCCTCGACGATACGCAGTATTTT,CASNSGRALDDTQYF
TRBV7-2,once,-,TRBJ1-2,TGTGCCAGCAGCTTAGTTGGGCAGGCTCACTATGGCTACACCTTC,CASSLVGQAHYGYTF
TRBV11-3,-,-,TRBJ1-3,TGTGCCAGCAGCTTAGAGTCAGGCTCTGGAAACACCATATATTTT,CASSLESGSGNTIYF
TRBV5-1,-,TRBD2,TRBJ2-3,TGCGCCAGCAGCCGTAGCGGGAGCCCTAGCACAGATACGCAGTATTTT,CASSRSGSPSTDTQYF
TRBV14,-,-,TRBJ1-2,TGTGCCAGCAGTCCGTTAGCTAACTATGGCTACACCTTC,CASSPLANYGYTF
TRBV7-6,-,-,TRBJ2-1,TGTGCCAGCAGCTTAGCGGTAGGGAGCTTCGAGCAGTTCTTC,CASSLAVGSFEQFF
TRBV7-9,-,-,TRBJ1-2,TGTGCCAGCAGCTTAGCGTCGGCTAACTATGGCTACACCTTC,CASSLASANYGYTF
TRBV25-1,-,TRBD2,TRBJ2-5,TGTGCCACCTCAGCGGGAAGATCGGAGACCCAGTACTTC,CATSAGRSETQYF
TRBV11-2,-,-,TRBJ1-2,TGTGCCAGCAGCTTAGAACTTTTCTATGGCTACACCTTC,CASSLELFYGYTF
TRBV2,-,-,TRBJ2-5,TGTGCCAGCAGTGTTCTCCAAGAGACCCAGTACTTC,CASSVLQETQYF
TRBV5-1,-,TRBD2,TRBJ2-2,TGCGCCAGCAGCCACCGTCCCCCGGGGGGGAACCTCAACACCGGGGAGCTGTTTTTT,CASSHRPPGGNLNTGELFF
TRBV7-9,few,TRBD1,TRBJ1-4,TGTGCCAGCAGCTTGGGACAGGGTGAAAAACTGTTTTTT,CASSLGQGEKLFF
TRBV6-5,-,-,TRBJ1-2,TGTGCCAGCAGGTTCAACAGGGACGGGGATGGCTACACCTTC,CASRFNRDGDGYTF
TRBV28,-,-,TRBJ1-1,TGTGCCAGCAGTTTATTGGTTGAGGCCGCCGAAGCTTTCTTT,CASSLLVEAAEAFF
TRBV30,-,-,TRBJ1-3,TGTGCCTGGAGTGTGGGCAGCTCTGGAAACACCATATATTTT,CAWSVGSSGNTIYF
TRBV27,once,-,TRBJ2-5,TGTGCCAGCAGTTTTTCAGGGGTCGGAGAGACCCAGTACTTC,CASSFSGVGETQYF
TRBV13,-,TRBD1,TRBJ1-1,TGTGCCAGCAGCCAACGAAGACAGGGATCTGAAGCTTTCTTT,CASSQRRQGSEAFF
TRBV30,-,TRBD1,TRBJ2-1,TGTGCCTGGGACAGGGGAGGTGATGAGCAGTTCTTC,CAWDRGGDEQFF
TRBV6-1,-,TRBD2,TRBJ2-1,TGTGCCAGCAGTCCGGGACTAGCTCCCAATGAGCAGTTCTTC,CASSPGLAPNEQFF
TRBV30,-,-,TRBJ1-4,TGTGCCTGGAGTCCCGTTTATGAAAAACTGTTTTTT,CAWSPVYEKLFF
TRBV28,-,-,TRBJ1-2,TGTGCCAGCAGTTTTTGGGCAGCCGACTATGGCTACACCTTC,CASSFWAADYGYTF
TRBV7-6,-,TRBD2,TRBJ2-1,TGTGCCAGCAGCTTACAGCAGCTAGCGGGAGACAATGAGCAGTTCTTC,CASSLQQLAGDNEQFF
TRBV6-6,-,TRBD2,TRBJ2-3,TGTGCCAGCAGGGACTTGAGCGGGAGGGGCGCAGATACGCAGTATTTT,CASRDLSGRGADTQYF
TRBV6-5,-,-,TRBJ1-5,TGTGCCAGCAGTTCCCTGCCGGAGTCCAATCAGCCCCAGCATTTT,CASSSLPESNQPQHF